Following are 9 T cell receptor beta chains from one sample sequenced in a study of blood T cell repertoires in COVID-19. Sequenced by immunoSEQ multiplex PCR; TCRdb stores in-frame clones only, minus some. Of 25,000 to 30,000 clones in the sample, over 70% were seen once. The sample was peripheral blood. Receptor source: a man aged 45-65 years with active or convalescent COVID-19.

This chain joins TRBV6-5 and TRBJ2-1; 15 nucleotides line up with TRBD2. Germline V gene lookup returns CDR1 MNHEY and CDR2 SVGAGI. V lost 6 bases, J lost 9 bases, and 6 bases stayed unmatched. This CDR3 region has 15 residues. The CDR3 DNA is TGTGCCAGCAGCGGGACTAGCGGGGGGAGCAGTGAGCAGTTCTTC. Translation gives CASSGTSGGSSEQFF.

The gene calls are TRBV7-3 and TRBJ2-3, with TRBD2 matching over 7 bases. CDR3 size: 14 residues. The junction had 3 bases not matched to a gene; V was cut back by 0 bases and J by 6 bases. The germline gives CDR1 SGHTA, CDR2 FQGTGA. CDR3 nucleotides: TGTGCCAGCAGCTTAACGTCCGGGAGGGATACGCAGTATTTT. Protein sequence: CASSLTSGRDTQYF.

This rearrangement joins TRBV6-5 to TRBJ1-5, with D tentatively TRBD1 (6 bases). V was pared by 7 bases and J by 2 bases, with 9 bases between. Germline assignment: CDR1 MNHEY and CDR2 SVGAGI. The CDR3 extends over 13 amino acids. This CDR3 reads CASTGGGNQPQHF. CDR3 bases: TGTGCCAGCACGGGGGGCGGCAATCAGCCCCAGCATTTT.

The chain recombines TRBV27 with TRBJ1-3, with D unclear. CDR1 and CDR2 from the germline V gene are MNHEY and SMNVEV (reference sequence). V shed 1 base and J shed 0 bases, with 4 bases lying between them. The CDR3 is made up of 14 amino acids. For the CDR3, the DNA is TGTGCCAGCAGTTTATACAGCTCTGGAAACACCATATATTTT. Protein sequence: CASSLYSSGNTIYF.

The genes are TRBV12-3 or TRBV12-4 and TRBJ1-1; D gene uncertain. This CDR3 has 13 amino acids. Trimming pared 4 bases from V and 3 bases from J, leaving 9 bases between. CDR3 nucleotide sequence: TGTGCCAGCAGTTGGAGGCCTGACACTGAAGCTTTCTTT. It encodes CASSWRPDTEAFF.

The gene calls are TRBV6-5 and TRBJ1-5; no definite D call. Looked up from germline, CDR1 is MNHEY and CDR2 is SVGAGI. The CDR3 contains 13 residues. V lost 5 bases and J lost 3, with 8 bases in between. DNA for the CDR3: TGTGCCAGCAGTAAGAGCCTCAATCAGCCCCAGCATTTT. Translated, it gives CASSKSLNQPQHF.

This rearrangement joins TRBV4-1 to TRBJ1-5; 7 nucleotides agree with TRBD1. V shed 0 bases and J 6 bases; nucleotides not matched to a gene: 11. Germline-derived CDR1 and CDR2 are MGHRA and YSYEKL. CDR3 length: 17 amino acids. The CDR3 protein is CASSQDPGQVGGQPQHF. In DNA, the CDR3 is TGCGCCAGCAGCCAAGATCCCGGACAGGTCGGCGGTCAGCCCCAGCATTTT.

V is TRBV6-6 and J is TRBJ1-2, with D possibly TRBD1 on 5 matching bases. V lost 5 bases and J lost 1, with 11 bases in between. The CDR3 consists of 14 residues. Germline CDR1 and CDR2: MNHNY and SVGAGI (reference sequence). DNA of the CDR3: TGTGCCAGCAGTCCGGGGGGAAATAACTATGGCTACACCTTC. Its translation: CASSPGGNNYGYTF.

This chain links TRBV4-2 with TRBJ2-1, with TRBD2 matching 16 bases. Germline CDR1 LGHNA, CDR2 YNFKEQ. V trimming: 3 bases; J trimming: 9 bases; junction bases outside the gene matches: 8. The CDR3 has 17 amino acids. The DNA of the CDR3 is TGTGCCAGCAGCCACGGGACTAGCGGGAGGGCCGCAGTTGAGCAGTTCTTC. This encodes CASSHGTSGRAAVEQFF.